The sample holds a few counts of the clone carrying this T cell receptor (beta chain). The antigen remains unidentified. Construction of TCR beta libraries relied on iRepertoire HTBI primers and on Arm-PCR targeting CDR3 regions. TCRdb reprocessed the multiplex PCR reads via MiXCR and lists one record per CDR3 protein. The data show roughly 300,000 distinct CDR3 sequences, roughly a fifth seen once. The germline CDR1 and CDR2 sequences are MGHDK and SYGVNS. The CDR3 consists of 13 residues. V was clipped by 8 bases and J by 5 bases; unmatched bases: 5. This sample is part of a study of regulatory T cells in long-lasting Graves disease. Looking at the study overall: The study counted Graves' disease as persistent given over 5 years of antithyroid drugs and positive TSH receptor antibodies.

The sample's time point: persistent/refractory GD, antithyroid drugs over 5 years with positive TRAb. PBMC-extracted RNA yielded the TCR library. Study outcomes and limitations: Having few samples may have compromised the accuracy. The work looked only at peripheral blood and did not look at thyroid tissue. Preferential use of TRBV28, TRBJ1-2 and TRBJ2-5 was seen in persistent disease.

Sample: peripheral blood mononuclear cells (PBMCs), taken when the disease was refractory, from a patient treated with antithyroid drugs. The sequence derives from a female donor with Graves disease. The chain links TRBV25-1 to TRBJ2-2, with TRBD1 matching over 7 bases. In nucleotides, the CDR3 is TGTGCCAGCGGACAGGAAATTACCGGGGAGCTGTTTTTT. It is translated as CASGQEITGELFF.